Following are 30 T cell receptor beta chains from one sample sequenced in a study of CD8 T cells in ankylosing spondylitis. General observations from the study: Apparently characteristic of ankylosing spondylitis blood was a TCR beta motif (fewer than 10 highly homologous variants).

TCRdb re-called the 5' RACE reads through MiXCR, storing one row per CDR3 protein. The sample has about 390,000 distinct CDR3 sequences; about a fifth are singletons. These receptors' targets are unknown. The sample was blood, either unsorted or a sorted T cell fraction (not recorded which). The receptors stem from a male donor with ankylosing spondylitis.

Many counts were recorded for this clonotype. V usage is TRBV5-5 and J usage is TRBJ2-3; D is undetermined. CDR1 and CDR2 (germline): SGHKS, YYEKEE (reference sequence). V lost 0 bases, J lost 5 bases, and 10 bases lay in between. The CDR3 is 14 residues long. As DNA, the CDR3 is TGTGCCAGCAGCTTGGGGACCCTGGGAGATACGCAGTATTTT. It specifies CASSLGTLGDTQYF.

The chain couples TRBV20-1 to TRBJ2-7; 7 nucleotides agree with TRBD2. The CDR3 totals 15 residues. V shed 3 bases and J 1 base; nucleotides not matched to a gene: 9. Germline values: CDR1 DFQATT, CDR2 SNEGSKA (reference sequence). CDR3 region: CSASFYSGRSYEQYF. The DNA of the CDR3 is TGCAGTGCTAGTTTTTATAGCGGGCGTTCCTACGAGCAGTACTTC.

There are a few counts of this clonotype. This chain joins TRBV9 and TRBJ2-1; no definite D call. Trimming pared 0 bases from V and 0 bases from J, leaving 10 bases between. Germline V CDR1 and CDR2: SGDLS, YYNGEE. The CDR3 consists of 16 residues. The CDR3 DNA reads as TGTGCCAGCAGCGTAGCTTTATTTAGCTCCTACAATGAGCAGTTCTTC. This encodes CASSVALFSSYNEQFF.

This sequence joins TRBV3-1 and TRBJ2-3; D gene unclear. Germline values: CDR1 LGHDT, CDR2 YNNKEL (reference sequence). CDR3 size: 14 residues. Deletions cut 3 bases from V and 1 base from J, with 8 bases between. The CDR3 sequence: CASSQGLRTDTQYF. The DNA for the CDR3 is TGTGCCAGCAGCCAGGGTCTACGCACAGATACGCAGTATTTT.

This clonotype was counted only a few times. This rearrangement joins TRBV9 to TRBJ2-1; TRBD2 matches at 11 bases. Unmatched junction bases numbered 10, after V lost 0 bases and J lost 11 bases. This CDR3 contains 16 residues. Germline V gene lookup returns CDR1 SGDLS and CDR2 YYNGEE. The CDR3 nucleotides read TGTGCCAGCAGCGTAGCTGTAGCGGGAGGGACAATGAAGCAGTTCTTC. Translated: CASSVAVAGGTMKQFF.

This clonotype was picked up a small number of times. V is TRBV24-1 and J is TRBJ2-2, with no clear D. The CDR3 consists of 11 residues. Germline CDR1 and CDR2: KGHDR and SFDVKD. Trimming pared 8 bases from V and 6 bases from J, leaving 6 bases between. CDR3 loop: CATIPPGELFF. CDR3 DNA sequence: TGTGCCACCATCCCCCCCGGGGAGCTGTTTTTT.

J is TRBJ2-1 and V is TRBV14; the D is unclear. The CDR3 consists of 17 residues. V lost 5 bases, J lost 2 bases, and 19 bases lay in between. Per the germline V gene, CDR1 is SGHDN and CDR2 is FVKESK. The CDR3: CASSDYISDGAYNEQFF. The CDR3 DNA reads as TGTGCCAGCAGCGATTACATCTCCGACGGCGCCTACAATGAGCAGTTCTTC.

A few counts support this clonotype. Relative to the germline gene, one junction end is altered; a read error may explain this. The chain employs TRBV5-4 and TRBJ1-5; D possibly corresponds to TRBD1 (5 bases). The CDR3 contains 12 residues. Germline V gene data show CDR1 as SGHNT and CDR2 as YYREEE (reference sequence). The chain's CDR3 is CASSLDGAPLHF. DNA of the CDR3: TGTGCCAGCAGCTTGGATGGGGCCCCCCTGCATTTT.

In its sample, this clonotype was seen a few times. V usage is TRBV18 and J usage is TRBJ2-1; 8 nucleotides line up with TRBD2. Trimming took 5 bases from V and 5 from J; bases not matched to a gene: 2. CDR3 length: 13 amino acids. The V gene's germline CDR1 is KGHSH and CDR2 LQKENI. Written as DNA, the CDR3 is TGTGCCAGCTCAATGCGGGAGGACAATGAGCAGTTCTTC. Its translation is CASSMREDNEQFF. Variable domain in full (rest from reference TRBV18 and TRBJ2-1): NAGVMQNPRHLVRRRGQEARLRCSPMKGHSHVYWYRQLPEEGLKFMVYLQKENIIDESGMPKERFSAEFPKEGPSILRIQQVVRGDSAAYFCASSMREDNEQFFGPGTRLTVL.

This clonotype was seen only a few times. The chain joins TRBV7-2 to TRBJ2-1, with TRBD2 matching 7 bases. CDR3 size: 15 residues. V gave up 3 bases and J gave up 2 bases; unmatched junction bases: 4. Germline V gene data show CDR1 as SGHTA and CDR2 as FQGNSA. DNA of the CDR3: TGTGCCAGCAGCTTTACTAGCGAGGCCTACAATGAGCAGTTCTTC. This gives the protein CASSFTSEAYNEQFF.

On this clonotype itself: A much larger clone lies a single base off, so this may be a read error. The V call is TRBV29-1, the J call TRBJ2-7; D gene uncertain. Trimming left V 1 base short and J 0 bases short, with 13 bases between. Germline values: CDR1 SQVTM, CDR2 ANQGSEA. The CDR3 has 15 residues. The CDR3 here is CSVEGASPSSYEQYF. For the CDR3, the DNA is TGCAGCGTTGAAGGGGCAAGTCCGAGCTCCTACGAGCAGTACTTC.

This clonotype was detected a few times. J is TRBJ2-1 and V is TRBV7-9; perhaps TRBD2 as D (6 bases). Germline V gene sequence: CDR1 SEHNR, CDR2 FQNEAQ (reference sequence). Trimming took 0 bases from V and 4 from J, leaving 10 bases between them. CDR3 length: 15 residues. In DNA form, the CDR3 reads TGTGCCAGCAGCTTAGCGGGGGAGGTATACAATGAGCAGTTCTTC. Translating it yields CASSLAGEVYNEQFF.

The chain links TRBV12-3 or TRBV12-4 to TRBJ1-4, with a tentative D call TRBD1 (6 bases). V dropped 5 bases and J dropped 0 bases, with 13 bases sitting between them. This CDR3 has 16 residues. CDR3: CASSKTGPATNEKLFF. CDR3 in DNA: TGTGCCAGCAGTAAGACAGGCCCTGCAACTAATGAAAAACTGTTTTTT.

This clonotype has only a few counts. The CDR3 loop is CASSQDRGRYNEQFF. CDR3 DNA: TGTGCCAGCAGCCAAGACAGGGGCCGGTACAATGAGCAGTTCTTC. The chain carries TRBV3-1 and TRBJ2-1; D is perhaps TRBD1 (6 bases). Trimming cost V 0 bases and J 4 bases, with 10 bases left between them. The CDR3 runs to 15 residues. CDR1 LGHDT and CDR2 YNNKEL come from the germline V gene (reference sequence).

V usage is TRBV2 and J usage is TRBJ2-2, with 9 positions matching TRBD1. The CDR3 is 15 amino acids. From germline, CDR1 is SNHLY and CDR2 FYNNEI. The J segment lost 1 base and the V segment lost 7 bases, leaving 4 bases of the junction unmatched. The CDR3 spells CASNKDRGNTGELFF. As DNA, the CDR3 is TGTGCCAGCAACAAGGACAGGGGGAACACCGGGGAGCTGTTTTTT.

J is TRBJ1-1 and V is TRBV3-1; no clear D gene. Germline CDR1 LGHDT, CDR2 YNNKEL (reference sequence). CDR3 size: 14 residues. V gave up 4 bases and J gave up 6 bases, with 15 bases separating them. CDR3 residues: CASSLYTRLAEAFF. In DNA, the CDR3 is TGTGCCAGCAGCCTATACACCCGTCTCGCTGAAGCTTTCTTT.

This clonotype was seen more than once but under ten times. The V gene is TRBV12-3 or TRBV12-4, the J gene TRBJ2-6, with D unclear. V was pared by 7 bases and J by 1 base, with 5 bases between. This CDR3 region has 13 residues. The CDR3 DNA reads TGTGCCAGCACCCCGTCTGGGGCCAACGTCCTGACTTTC. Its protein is CASTPSGANVLTF.

CDR3 in amino acids: CASSRTASYNEQFF. Here the CDR3 DNA reads TGTGCCAGCAGCCGGACAGCTTCCTACAATGAGCAGTTCTTC. J is TRBJ2-1 and V is TRBV7-8, with D possibly being TRBD1 (6 bases). The germline V gene has CDR1 SGHVS and CDR2 FQNEAQ. V lost 5 bases and J lost 1, with 9 bases in between. The CDR3 loop spans 14 amino acids.

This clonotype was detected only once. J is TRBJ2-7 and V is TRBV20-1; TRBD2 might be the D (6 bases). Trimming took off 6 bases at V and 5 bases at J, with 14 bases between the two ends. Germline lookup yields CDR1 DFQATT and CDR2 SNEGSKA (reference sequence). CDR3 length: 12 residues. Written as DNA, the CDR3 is TGCAGTGCCAGACTAGGTGGCGACGAGCAGTACTTC. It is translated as CSARLGGDEQYF.

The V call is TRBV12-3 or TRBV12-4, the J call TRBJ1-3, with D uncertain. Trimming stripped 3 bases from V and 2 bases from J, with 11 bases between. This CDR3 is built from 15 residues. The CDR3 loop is CASSFRYPPGNTIYF. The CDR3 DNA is TGTGCCAGCAGTTTCCGCTACCCCCCTGGAAACACCATATATTTT.

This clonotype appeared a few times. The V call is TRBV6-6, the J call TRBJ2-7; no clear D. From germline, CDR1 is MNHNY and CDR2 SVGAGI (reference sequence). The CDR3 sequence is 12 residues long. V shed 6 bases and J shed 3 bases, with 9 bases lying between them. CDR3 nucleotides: TGTGCCAGCAGAACTGGAAACTACGAGCAGTACTTC. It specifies CASRTGNYEQYF.

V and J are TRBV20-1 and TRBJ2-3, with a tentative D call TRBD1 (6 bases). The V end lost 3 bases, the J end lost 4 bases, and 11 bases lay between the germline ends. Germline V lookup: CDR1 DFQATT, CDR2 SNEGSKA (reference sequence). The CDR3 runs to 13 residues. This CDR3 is CSASPGVPDTQYF. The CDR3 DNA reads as TGCAGTGCTAGTCCAGGGGTTCCAGATACGCAGTATTTT.

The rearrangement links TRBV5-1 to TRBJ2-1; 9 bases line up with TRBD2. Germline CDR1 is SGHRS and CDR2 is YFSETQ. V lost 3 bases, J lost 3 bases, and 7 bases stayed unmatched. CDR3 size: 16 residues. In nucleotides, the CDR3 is TGCGCCAGCAGCTCGACTAGCGGAGCACTCTACAATGAGCAGTTCTTC. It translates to CASSSTSGALYNEQFF.

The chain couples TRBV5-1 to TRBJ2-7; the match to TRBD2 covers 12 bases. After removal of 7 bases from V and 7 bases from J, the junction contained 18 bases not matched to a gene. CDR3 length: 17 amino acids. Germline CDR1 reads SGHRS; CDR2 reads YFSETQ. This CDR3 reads CASFPSGNVGLAGEQYF. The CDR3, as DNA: TGCGCCAGCTTCCCTTCAGGGAACGTGGGACTAGCGGGTGAGCAGTACTTC.

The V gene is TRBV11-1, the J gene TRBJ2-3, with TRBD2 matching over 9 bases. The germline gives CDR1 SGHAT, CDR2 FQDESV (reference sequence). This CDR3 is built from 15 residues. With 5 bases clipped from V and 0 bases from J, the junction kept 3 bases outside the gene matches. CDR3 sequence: CASSRSGRSTDTQYF. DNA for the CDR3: TGTGCCAGCAGCCGAAGCGGGAGGAGCACAGATACGCAGTATTTT.

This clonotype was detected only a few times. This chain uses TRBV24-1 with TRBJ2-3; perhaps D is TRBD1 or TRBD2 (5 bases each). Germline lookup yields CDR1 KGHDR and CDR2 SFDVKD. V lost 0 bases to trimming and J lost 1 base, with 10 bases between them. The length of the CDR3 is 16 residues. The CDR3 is CATSDLEGFRTDTQYF. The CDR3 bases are TGTGCCACCAGTGATTTGGAGGGGTTTCGCACAGATACGCAGTATTTT.

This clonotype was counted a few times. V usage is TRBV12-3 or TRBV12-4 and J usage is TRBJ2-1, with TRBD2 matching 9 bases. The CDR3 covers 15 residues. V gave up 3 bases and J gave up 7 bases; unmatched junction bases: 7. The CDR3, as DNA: TGTGCCAGCAGTTTTGCGGGAGGGAGGGAAAATGAGCAGTTCTTC. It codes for CASSFAGGRENEQFF.

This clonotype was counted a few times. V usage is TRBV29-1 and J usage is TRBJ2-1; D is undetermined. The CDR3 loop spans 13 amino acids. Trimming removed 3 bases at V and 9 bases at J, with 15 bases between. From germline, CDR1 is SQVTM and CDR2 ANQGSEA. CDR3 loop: CSVEVARDSEQFF. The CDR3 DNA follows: TGCAGCGTTGAGGTAGCTAGAGATAGTGAGCAGTTCTTC.

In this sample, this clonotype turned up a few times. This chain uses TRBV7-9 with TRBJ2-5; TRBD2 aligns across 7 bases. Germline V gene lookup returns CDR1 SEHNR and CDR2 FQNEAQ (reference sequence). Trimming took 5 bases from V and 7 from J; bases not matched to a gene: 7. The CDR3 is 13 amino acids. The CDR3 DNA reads TGTGCCAGCAGCCGGACTAGTGGTGTGACCCAGTACTTC. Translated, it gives CASSRTSGVTQYF.

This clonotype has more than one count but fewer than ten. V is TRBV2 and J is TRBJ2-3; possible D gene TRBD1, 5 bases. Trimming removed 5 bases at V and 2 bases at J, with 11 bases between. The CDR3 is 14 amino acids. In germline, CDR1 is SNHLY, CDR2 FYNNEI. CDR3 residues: CASSLLGDTDTQYF. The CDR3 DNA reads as TGTGCCAGCAGTCTTCTAGGGGACACAGATACGCAGTATTTT.